A few counts support the clone carrying this T cell receptor beta chain. In germline, CDR1 is MGHRA, CDR2 YSYEKL. V was cut by 3 bases and J by 6 bases, with 11 bases left in between. The length of the CDR3 is 14 residues. TCRdb passed the 5' RACE reads through MiXCR, listing each CDR3 protein once. The data contain roughly 120,000 distinct CDR3 sequences, about 12% of them seen just once; the ten biggest clones take up roughly 17%. Time point: blood at routine non-recurrence follow-up after resection. Sequencing of whole RNA from tumor, nontumor lung or frozen PBMC involved no sorting. The source of the sample is a study of spatial heterogeneity in lung cancer. Study at large: Raw sequencing reads included, on average, more than eight appearances of each unique TCR and UMI combination.

Sequencing was performed on PBMCs, taken at follow-up. The sequence was collected from a male donor with early-stage non-small cell lung cancer. The chain employs TRBV4-1 and TRBJ2-2; D remains unclear. DNA for the CDR3: TGCGCCAGCAGCCACCCCTCTGGGGCCGGGGAGCTGTTTTTT. This gives the protein CASSHPSGAGELFF.